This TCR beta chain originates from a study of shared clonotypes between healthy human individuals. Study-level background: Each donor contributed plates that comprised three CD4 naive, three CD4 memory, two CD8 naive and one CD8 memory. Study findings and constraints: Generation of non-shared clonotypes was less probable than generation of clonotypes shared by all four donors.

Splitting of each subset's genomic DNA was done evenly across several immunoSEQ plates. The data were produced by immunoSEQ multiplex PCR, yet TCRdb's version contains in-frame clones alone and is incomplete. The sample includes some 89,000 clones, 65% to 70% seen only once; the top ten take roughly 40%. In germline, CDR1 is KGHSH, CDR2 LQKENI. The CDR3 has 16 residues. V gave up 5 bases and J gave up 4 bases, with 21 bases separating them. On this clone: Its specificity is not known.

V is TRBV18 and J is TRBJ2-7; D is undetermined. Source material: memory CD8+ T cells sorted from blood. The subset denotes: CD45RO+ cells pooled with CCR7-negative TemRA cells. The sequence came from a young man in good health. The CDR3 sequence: CASSGRLSPGGYEQYF. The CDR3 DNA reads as TGTGCCAGCTCAGGGCGTCTGTCTCCGGGTGGGTACGAGCAGTACTTC.